A selection of T cell receptor beta chains follows, all from one sample in a study of T-cell reconstitution after alpha-beta-depleted transplantation in children. Using its own MiXCR run on the PCR reads, TCRdb lists one record per CDR3 protein. The sample lists fewer than 700,000 distinct CDR3 sequences, 20% to 25% occurring once. Sequenced material: PBMCs, mostly from graft donor cells, taken 360 days after TCRalphabeta/CD19-depleted stem cell transplant. These receptor sequences come from a boy in the first two years of life who had a stem cell transplant for acute myeloid leukemia, so the T cells may come from the graft donor. Each CDR3 is given with its conserved first and last residue. A D gene is named only where the DNA matches it firmly. The size of a clone is reported for some rows only, either as once, few or many, or as a class for expanded clones.

V gene,J gene,D gene,clone size,CDR3 protein,CDR3 DNA
TRBV25-1,TRBJ2-1,TRBD2,NA,CASSEHRDYHNEQFF,TGTGCCAGCAGTGAACACCGGGACTATCACAATGAGCAGTTCTTC
TRBV18,TRBJ2-3,NA,NA,CASSPNPGTDTQYF,TGTGCCAGCTCACCTAACCCTGGCACAGATACGCAGTATTTT
TRBV12-3/TRBV12-4,TRBJ2-1,TRBD1,many,CASRRTGAYNEQFF,TGTGCCAGCAGGAGGACAGGGGCCTACAATGAGCAGTTCTTC
TRBV20-1,TRBJ1-6,TRBD1,once,CSASGGASYNSPLHF,TGCAGTGCCTCAGGGGGCGCGTCCTATAATTCACCCCTCCACTTT
TRBV29-1,TRBJ1-1,NA,NA,CSVERPGLRRSAAFF,TGCAGCGTTGAACGTCCGGGTCTTAGAAGGTCGGCGGCTTTCTTT
TRBV7-3,TRBJ2-5,NA,many,CASSLRGTLRETQYF,TGTGCCAGCAGCTTAAGGGGCACTTTACGCGAGACCCAGTACTTC
TRBV29-1,TRBJ2-2,NA,many,CSVEVSQGIFSGELFF,TGCAGCGTTGAAGTTTCACAGGGAATTTTTAGCGGGGAGCTGTTTTTT
TRBV4-1,TRBJ2-1,NA,NA,CASSQTGEVHNEQFF,TGCGCCAGCAGCCAAACAGGGGAGGTGCACAATGAGCAGTTCTTC
TRBV7-2,TRBJ2-7,TRBD1,NA,CASSLDRPDRGYEQYF,TGTGCCAGCAGCTTAGACCGCCCGGACAGGGGGTACGAGCAGTACTTC
TRBV29-1,TRBJ1-1,NA,NA,CSVDSGKEAFF,TGCAGCGTTGACTCAGGAAAAGAAGCTTTCTTT
TRBV27,TRBJ1-2,NA,NA,CASGTGGYGYTF,TGTGCCAGCGGCACGGGGGGCTATGGCTACACCTTC
TRBV11-1,TRBJ2-7,TRBD2,NA,CASSLANSGGAKSIAEQYF,TGTGCCAGCAGCTTAGCGAATAGCGGGGGGGCCAAATCAATCGCCGAGCAGTACTTC
TRBV11-2,TRBJ2-7,TRBD1,NA,CASSLRLSPGQGPSYEQYF,TGTGCCAGCAGCTTACGGCTCTCCCCGGGACAGGGGCCCTCCTACGAGCAGTACTTC
TRBV5-6,TRBJ2-4,NA,NA,CASSLTASAHIQYF,TGTGCCAGCAGCTTGACGGCTAGCGCCCACATTCAGTACTTC
TRBV7-2,TRBJ2-3,NA,NA,CASSEVLGDTQYF,TGTGCCAGCAGCGAAGTTTTGGGGGATACGCAGTATTTT
TRBV28,TRBJ2-1,TRBD2,few,CASSSRTSSGEQFF,TGTGCCAGCAGTTCAAGGACTAGCTCTGGTGAGCAGTTCTTC
TRBV7-9,TRBJ2-1,TRBD2,NA,CASSPGLAPFF,TGTGCCAGCAGCCCAGGACTAGCGCCGTTCTTC